This T cell receptor beta chain was identified in a study of OX40 agonist ivuxolimab in advanced cancers. Study in general: Ivuxolimab, an agonistic anti-OX40 (CD134) antibody, was given to patients. Cancers in dose escalation were hepatocellular, melanoma, renal cell and head and neck.

Germline trimming cut 2 bases from V and 1 base from J; bases unmatched to any gene: 0. Germline CDR1 SGHTA, CDR2 FQGTGA. The CDR3 contains 16 residues. Profiling relied on immunoSEQ multiplex PCR, and the TCRdb table lists in-frame clones only, not all of them. Here the sample spans tens of thousands of clones, around 93% being singletons. This sample comprised CD4+ or CD8+ T cells sorted from blood, obtained in a trial of the OX40 agonist ivuxolimab. The receptor's source is an adult with an advanced solid tumor such as melanoma, head and neck, liver or kidney cancer. The chain employs TRBV7-3 and TRBJ2-3; TRBD2 matches at 13 bases. CDR3 region: CASSLGTSGGTDTQYF. CDR3 in DNA: TGTGCCAGCAGCTTAGGGACTAGCGGGGGCACAGATACGCAGTATTTT.